A selection of T cell receptor beta chains follows, all from one sample in a study of vaccination and CD4 T cells after COVID-19. Via MiXCR, TCRdb re-called the PCR reads, giving one row per CDR3 protein. The repertoire holds some 20,000 distinct CDR3 sequences, with roughly 46% as singletons. For these TCRs, the target antigens are not known. The starting material was CD4+ T cells from blood, cultured in vitro, obtained before SARS-CoV-2 vaccination. Every receptor here comes from a human donor who had recovered from COVID-19. The CDR3 runs from the conserved cysteine through the conserved F or W. The order of the fields is V gene, J gene, D gene, clone size, CDR3 protein, CDR3 DNA. A D gene is named only where the DNA matches it firmly. Expanded clones are given a class, and other clones once, few, many or no size at all.

v_call: TRBV25-1
j_call: TRBJ1-5
d_call: NA
clone_size: NA
cdr3_aa: CASRGVGVNQPQHF
cdr3_nt: TGTGCCAGCAGAGGGGTGGGAGTGAATCAGCCCCAGCATTTT

v_call: TRBV28
j_call: TRBJ1-5
d_call: TRBD1
clone_size: NA
cdr3_aa: CASSPPGTVRRDDNQPQHF
cdr3_nt: TGTGCCAGCAGCCCCCCTGGGACAGTAAGACGTGACGACAATCAGCCCCAGCATTTT

v_call: TRBV5-1
j_call: TRBJ2-3
d_call: NA
clone_size: NA
cdr3_aa: CASSLTGPPDTQYF
cdr3_nt: TGCGCCAGCAGCTTAACAGGTCCCCCAGATACGCAGTATTTT

v_call: TRBV13
j_call: TRBJ1-2
d_call: NA
clone_size: NA
cdr3_aa: CASSHTGLDGYTF
cdr3_nt: TGTGCCAGCAGCCATACAGGGTTGGATGGCTACACCTTC

v_call: TRBV11-2
j_call: TRBJ2-2
d_call: TRBD1
clone_size: NA
cdr3_aa: CASRIQGALSGELFF
cdr3_nt: TGTGCCAGCAGAATACAGGGGGCGCTTTCCGGGGAGCTGTTTTTT

v_call: TRBV9
j_call: TRBJ2-5
d_call: NA
clone_size: NA
cdr3_aa: CASSASSGETQYF
cdr3_nt: TGTGCCAGCAGCGCCTCCTCCGGGGAGACCCAGTACTTC

v_call: TRBV7-2
j_call: TRBJ2-3
d_call: NA
clone_size: NA
cdr3_aa: CASSLYTDTQYF
cdr3_nt: TGTGCCAGCAGCTTATATACAGATACGCAGTATTTT

v_call: TRBV19
j_call: TRBJ2-2
d_call: TRBD1
clone_size: NA
cdr3_aa: CASSDRGATGELFF
cdr3_nt: TGTGCCAGTAGTGACAGGGGCGCCACCGGGGAGCTGTTTTTT

v_call: TRBV5-4
j_call: TRBJ2-7
d_call: TRBD2
clone_size: NA
cdr3_aa: CASSLASGIEQYF
cdr3_nt: TGTGCCAGCAGCTTGGCTAGCGGGATCGAGCAGTACTTC

v_call: TRBV6-2/TRBV6-3
j_call: TRBJ1-5
d_call: NA
clone_size: NA
cdr3_aa: CASSSPPGKSDTAPYQPQHF
cdr3_nt: TGTGCCAGCAGTTCACCCCCCGGAAAATCGGACACCGCGCCCTATCAGCCCCAGCATTTT

v_call: TRBV12-5
j_call: TRBJ1-1
d_call: NA
clone_size: NA
cdr3_aa: CASGLVPGEAFF
cdr3_nt: TGTGCTAGTGGTTTGGTTCCCGGTGAAGCTTTCTTT

v_call: TRBV12-3/TRBV12-4
j_call: TRBJ2-4
d_call: NA
clone_size: NA
cdr3_aa: CASRNRNGAKNIQYF
cdr3_nt: TGTGCCAGCAGGAACAGGAATGGGGCCAAAAACATTCAGTACTTC

v_call: TRBV24-1
j_call: TRBJ1-1
d_call: NA
clone_size: NA
cdr3_aa: CATRDRHTEAFF
cdr3_nt: TGTGCCACCAGGGACCGACACACTGAAGCTTTCTTT

v_call: TRBV20-1
j_call: TRBJ2-3
d_call: NA
clone_size: NA
cdr3_aa: CSGIAARTDTQYF
cdr3_nt: TGCAGCGGGATAGCGGCTCGCACAGATACGCAGTATTTT

v_call: TRBV7-2
j_call: TRBJ2-5
d_call: TRBD1
clone_size: NA
cdr3_aa: CASSLSGGETQYF
cdr3_nt: TGTGCCAGCAGCTTATCAGGGGGAGAGACCCAGTACTTC

v_call: TRBV6-1
j_call: TRBJ2-7
d_call: TRBD2
clone_size: NA
cdr3_aa: CASSGFSGSLGEQYF
cdr3_nt: TGTGCCAGCAGTGGATTTAGCGGGAGTCTTGGCGAGCAGTACTTC

v_call: TRBV20-1
j_call: TRBJ2-1
d_call: TRBD2
clone_size: few
cdr3_aa: CSAGQTSGKANEQFF
cdr3_nt: TGCAGTGCTGGACAGACTAGCGGGAAAGCCAATGAGCAGTTCTTC

v_call: TRBV6-2/TRBV6-3
j_call: TRBJ2-1
d_call: NA
clone_size: NA
cdr3_aa: CASSTSARGGMKWVF
cdr3_nt: TGTGCCAGCAGTACATCCGCGAGGGGGGGCATGAAATGGGTCTTC

v_call: TRBV4-1
j_call: TRBJ2-2
d_call: NA
clone_size: NA
cdr3_aa: CASSQEGLMTGELFF
cdr3_nt: TGCGCCAGCAGCCAAGAAGGCCTTATGACCGGGGAGCTGTTTTTT

v_call: TRBV19
j_call: TRBJ2-3
d_call: NA
clone_size: NA
cdr3_aa: CASSPRQISTDTQYF
cdr3_nt: TGTGCCAGTAGTCCCCGACAGATTAGCACAGATACGCAGTATTTT

v_call: TRBV2
j_call: TRBJ1-1
d_call: NA
clone_size: NA
cdr3_aa: CASSEAGWGTVTEAFF
cdr3_nt: TGTGCCAGCAGTGAAGCTGGGTGGGGCACCGTTACTGAAGCTTTCTTT

v_call: TRBV11-3
j_call: TRBJ2-2
d_call: NA
clone_size: few
cdr3_aa: CASSLYRVTGELFF
cdr3_nt: TGTGCCAGCAGCTTGTACAGGGTCACCGGGGAGCTGTTTTTT

v_call: TRBV10-3
j_call: TRBJ1-5
d_call: NA
clone_size: NA
cdr3_aa: CAISESIAGAPNQPQHF
cdr3_nt: TGTGCCATCAGTGAGTCGATAGCCGGGGCGCCTAATCAGCCCCAGCATTTT

v_call: TRBV19
j_call: TRBJ1-2
d_call: NA
clone_size: few
cdr3_aa: CASSIRVTGVANYGYTF
cdr3_nt: TGTGCCAGTAGTATTAGGGTGACAGGCGTTGCTAACTATGGCTACACCTTC

v_call: TRBV20-1
j_call: TRBJ1-3
d_call: TRBD1
clone_size: NA
cdr3_aa: CSAKNDRGGNTIYF
cdr3_nt: TGCAGTGCCAAGAACGACAGGGGTGGAAACACCATATATTTT

v_call: TRBV6-1
j_call: TRBJ1-6
d_call: NA
clone_size: NA
cdr3_aa: CASSPRRPDNSPLHF
cdr3_nt: TGTGCCAGCAGCCCCAGACGCCCAGATAATTCACCCCTCCACTTT

v_call: TRBV7-3
j_call: TRBJ2-5
d_call: TRBD1
clone_size: NA
cdr3_aa: CASSRGQQETQYF
cdr3_nt: TGTGCCAGCAGCCGGGGACAGCAAGAGACCCAGTACTTC

v_call: TRBV27
j_call: TRBJ2-1
d_call: TRBD2
clone_size: few
cdr3_aa: CATKTYTGLDYNEQFF
cdr3_nt: TGTGCCACCAAAACCTATACGGGACTAGACTACAATGAGCAGTTCTTC

v_call: TRBV20-1
j_call: TRBJ1-4
d_call: NA
clone_size: NA
cdr3_aa: CSARSGPGRGNEKLFF
cdr3_nt: TGCAGTGCTAGAAGCGGGCCAGGCCGTGGGAATGAAAAACTGTTTTTT